This T cell receptor (beta chain) comes out of a study of blood T cell repertoires in COVID-19. Germline V lookup: CDR1 LGHNA, CDR2 YSLEER. Trimming cost V 0 bases and J 12 bases; bases outside gene matches: 11. The CDR3 loop spans 16 amino acids. Measured with immunoSEQ multiplex PCR; TCRdb has only the in-frame clones, and not every one. The profile shows about 190,000 clones, 84% of them singletons. Clinical history reported by participants formed the basis on which cohorts were assigned. The chain joins TRBV4-3 to TRBJ2-1; TRBD2 agrees at 10 bases. Source material: PBMCs or T cells enriched from blood (not recorded which). This TCR derives from a woman in her thirties who had been exposed to COVID-19. CDR3 nucleotides: TGCGCCAGCAGCCAAGATATGGCTAGCGGGGGTTACGGGCAGTTCTTC. This translates into CASSQDMASGGYGQFF.